The sequence of this T cell receptor beta chain was determined in a study of a mutant IDH1 vaccine in newly diagnosed glioma. At the level of the study: Pretreatment consisted of radiotherapy, temozolomide, or both, with most receiving both.

Time point noted: baseline, week 1 (first vaccination visit). Stated treatment: pre-vaccination baseline after standard-of-care therapy. Donors had new IDH1-mutant astrocytomas of WHO grade 3 or 4 (ATRX-lost). Study-wide points: With respect to changes in top peripheral T cell clonotypes, pseudoprogression seemed unrelated. Detectable vaccine-induced immune responses arose in around 93% of patients.

Some clones are missing from TCRdb's copy, which holds only in-frame ones; the method was immunoSEQ multiplex PCR. Found here are fewer than 85,000 clones, about 86% of them singletons; the top ten hold 2.9%. The length of the CDR3 is 13 residues. Trimming shortened V by 3 bases and J by 15 bases, and 18 bases separated the two germline ends. The V gene's germline CDR1 is MNHNS and CDR2 SASEGT. Of note for this clone: Its antigen remains unidentified.

This material consisted of PBMCs, taken from a glioma patient treated with radiotherapy, temozolomide or both. The source is a man in his thirties or forties with glioma. This chain links TRBV6-1 with TRBJ2-1; tentatively, D is TRBD2 (5 bases). CDR3 DNA sequence: TGTGCCAGCAGTGAGGGAGCCAGGAGATTCCTGTTCTTC. It codes for CASSEGARRFLFF.